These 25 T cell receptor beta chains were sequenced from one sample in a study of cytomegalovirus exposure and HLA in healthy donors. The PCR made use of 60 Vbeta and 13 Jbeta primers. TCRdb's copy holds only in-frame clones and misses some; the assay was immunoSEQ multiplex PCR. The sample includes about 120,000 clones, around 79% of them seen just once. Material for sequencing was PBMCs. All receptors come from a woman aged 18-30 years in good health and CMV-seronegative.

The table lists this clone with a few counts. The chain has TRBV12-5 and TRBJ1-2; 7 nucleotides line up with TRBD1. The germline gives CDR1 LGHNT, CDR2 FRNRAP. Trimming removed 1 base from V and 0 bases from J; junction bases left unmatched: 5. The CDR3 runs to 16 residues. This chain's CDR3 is CASGLGPGQANYGYTF. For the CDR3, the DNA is TGTGCTAGTGGTTTGGGCCCCGGACAGGCTAACTATGGCTACACCTTC.

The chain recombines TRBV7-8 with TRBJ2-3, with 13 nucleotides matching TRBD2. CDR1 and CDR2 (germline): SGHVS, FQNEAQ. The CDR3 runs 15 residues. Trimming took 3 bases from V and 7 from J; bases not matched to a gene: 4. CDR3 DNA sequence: TGTGCCAGCAGCTTCTCGACTAGCGGGGGGTATACGCAGTATTTT. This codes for CASSFSTSGGYTQYF.

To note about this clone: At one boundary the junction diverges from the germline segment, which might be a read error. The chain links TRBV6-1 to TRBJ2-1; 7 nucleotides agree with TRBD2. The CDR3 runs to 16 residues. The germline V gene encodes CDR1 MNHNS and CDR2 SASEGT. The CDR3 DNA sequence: TGTGCCAGCAGTGAAGCGGCGGGAGCGGTGTCCAATCAGCAGTTCTTC. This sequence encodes CASSEAAGAVSNQQFF.

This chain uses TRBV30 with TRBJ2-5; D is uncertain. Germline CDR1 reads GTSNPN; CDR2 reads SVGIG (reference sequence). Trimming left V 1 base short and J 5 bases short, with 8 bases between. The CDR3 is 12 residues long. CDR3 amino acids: CAWSAGGETQYF. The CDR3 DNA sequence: TGTGCCTGGAGTGCGGGTGGGGAGACCCAGTACTTC.

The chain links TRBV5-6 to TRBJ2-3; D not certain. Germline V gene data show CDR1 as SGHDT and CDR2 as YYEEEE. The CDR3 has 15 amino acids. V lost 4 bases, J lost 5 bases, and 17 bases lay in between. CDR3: CASSLLGRVIDTQYF. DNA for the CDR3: TGTGCCAGCAGCCTCCTAGGCCGAGTTATAGATACGCAGTATTTT.

The CDR3 spells CASSLVSGGDEQFF. The DNA of the CDR3 is TGTGCCAGCAGCTTGGTTAGCGGCGGGGATGAGCAGTTCTTC. V is TRBV5-4 and J is TRBJ2-1; D may be TRBD2 (6 bases). There are 14 residues in the CDR3. The germline CDR1 and CDR2 sequences are SGHNT and YYREEE (reference sequence). V was cut by 0 bases and J by 8 bases, with 12 bases left in between.

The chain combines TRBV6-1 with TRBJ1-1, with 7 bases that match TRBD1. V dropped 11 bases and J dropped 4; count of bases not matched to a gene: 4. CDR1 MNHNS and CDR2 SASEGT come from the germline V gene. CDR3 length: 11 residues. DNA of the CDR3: TGTGCCTACAGGGGAGGCACTGAAGCTTTCTTT. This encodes CAYRGGTEAFF.

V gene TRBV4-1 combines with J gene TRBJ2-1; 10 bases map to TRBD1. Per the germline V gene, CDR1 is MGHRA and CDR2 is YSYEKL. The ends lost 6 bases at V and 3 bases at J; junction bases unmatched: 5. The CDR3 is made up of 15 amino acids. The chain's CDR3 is CASRTGTGVYNEQFF. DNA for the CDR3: TGCGCCAGCAGAACCGGGACAGGGGTCTACAATGAGCAGTTCTTC.

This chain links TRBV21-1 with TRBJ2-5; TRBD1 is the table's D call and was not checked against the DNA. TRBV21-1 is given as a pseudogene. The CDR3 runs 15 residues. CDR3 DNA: TGTGCCAGCAGCAAAAAGTTGTGGCTCCAAGAGACCCAGTACTTC. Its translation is CASSKKLWLQETQYF.

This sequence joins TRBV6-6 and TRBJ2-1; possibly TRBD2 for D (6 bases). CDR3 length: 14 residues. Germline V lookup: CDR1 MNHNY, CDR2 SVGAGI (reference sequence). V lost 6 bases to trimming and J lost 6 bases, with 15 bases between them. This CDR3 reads CASSRGAGSNEQFF. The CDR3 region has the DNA TGTGCCAGCAGCCGCGGGGCAGGTTCCAATGAGCAGTTCTTC.

The CDR3 region is CASSQGLTGANYGYTF. CDR3 in DNA: TGCGCCAGCAGCCAAGGATTGACAGGGGCTAACTATGGCTACACCTTC. This chain joins TRBV4-3 and TRBJ1-2; 8 bases fit TRBD1. The ends lost 1 base at V and 0 bases at J; junction bases unmatched: 4. From germline, CDR1 is LGHNA and CDR2 YSLEER. This CDR3 is 16 amino acids long.

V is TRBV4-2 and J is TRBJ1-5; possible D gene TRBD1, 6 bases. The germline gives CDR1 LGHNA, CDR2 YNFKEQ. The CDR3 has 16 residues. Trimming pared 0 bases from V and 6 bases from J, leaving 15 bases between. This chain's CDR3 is CASSQEKVGAGQPQHF. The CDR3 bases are TGTGCCAGCAGCCAAGAGAAAGTGGGGGCAGGTCAGCCCCAGCATTTT.

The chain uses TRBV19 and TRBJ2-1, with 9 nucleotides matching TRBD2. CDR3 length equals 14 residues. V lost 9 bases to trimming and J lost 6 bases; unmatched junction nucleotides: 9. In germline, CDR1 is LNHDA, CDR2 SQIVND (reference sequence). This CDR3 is CASRPLAGPNEQFF. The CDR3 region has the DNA TGTGCCAGCAGACCCCTAGCGGGACCCAATGAGCAGTTCTTC.

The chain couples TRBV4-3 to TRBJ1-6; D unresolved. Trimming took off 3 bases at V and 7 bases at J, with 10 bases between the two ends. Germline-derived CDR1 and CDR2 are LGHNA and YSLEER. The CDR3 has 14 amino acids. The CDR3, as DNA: TGCGCCAGCAGCCACCCGGGAAACAATTCACCCCTCCACTTT. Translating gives CASSHPGNNSPLHF.

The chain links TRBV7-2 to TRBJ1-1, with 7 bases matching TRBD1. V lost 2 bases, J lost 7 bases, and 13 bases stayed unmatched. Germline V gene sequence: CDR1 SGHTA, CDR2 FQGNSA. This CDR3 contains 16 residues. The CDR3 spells CASSLYQGVRWSEAFF. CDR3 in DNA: TGTGCCAGCAGCTTATATCAGGGGGTTCGTTGGAGTGAAGCTTTCTTT. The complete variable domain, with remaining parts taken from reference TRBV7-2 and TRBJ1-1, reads GAGVSQSPSNKVTEKGKDVELRCDPISGHTALYWYRQSLGQGLEFLIYFQGNSAPDKSGLPSDRFSAERTGGSVSTLTIQRTQQEDSAVYLCASSLYQGVRWSEAFFGQGTRLTVV.

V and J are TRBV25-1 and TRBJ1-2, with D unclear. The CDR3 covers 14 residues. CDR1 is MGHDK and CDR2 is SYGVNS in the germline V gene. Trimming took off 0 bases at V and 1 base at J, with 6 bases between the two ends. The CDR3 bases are TGTGCCAGCAGTGAATACCCCCTTAACTATGGCTACACCTTC. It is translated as CASSEYPLNYGYTF.

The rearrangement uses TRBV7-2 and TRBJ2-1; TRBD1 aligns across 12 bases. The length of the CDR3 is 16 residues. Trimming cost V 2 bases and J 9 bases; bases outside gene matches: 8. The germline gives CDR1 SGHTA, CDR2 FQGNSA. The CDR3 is CASSLSRDRGRSEQFF. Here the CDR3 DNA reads TGTGCCAGCAGCTTATCGCGGGACAGGGGGCGCAGTGAGCAGTTCTTC.

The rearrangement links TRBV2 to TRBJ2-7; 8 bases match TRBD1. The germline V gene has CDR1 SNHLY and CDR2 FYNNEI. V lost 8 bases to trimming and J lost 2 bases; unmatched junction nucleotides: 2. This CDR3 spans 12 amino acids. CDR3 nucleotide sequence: TGTGCCAGCGGGGACAGGCCCTACGAGCAGTACTTC. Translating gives CASGDRPYEQYF.

The CDR3 here is CASSLEPTWIGADTQYF. In DNA, the CDR3 is TGTGCCAGCAGCTTAGAGCCGACTTGGATTGGCGCAGATACGCAGTATTTT. The chain uses TRBV11-2 and TRBJ2-3; no clear D. The CDR3 covers 17 residues. V dropped 0 bases and J dropped 4 bases, with 17 bases sitting between them. Germline-derived CDR1 and CDR2 are SGHAT and FQNNGV.

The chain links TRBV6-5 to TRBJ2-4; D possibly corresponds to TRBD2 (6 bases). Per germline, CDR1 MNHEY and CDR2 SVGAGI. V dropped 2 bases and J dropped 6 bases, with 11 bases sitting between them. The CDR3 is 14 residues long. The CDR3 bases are TGTGCCAGCAGTTACATGCGGGGCGGAAACATTCAGTACTTC. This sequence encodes CASSYMRGGNIQYF.

The CDR3 DNA follows: TGTGCCAGCAGCTGGGGCGGCGGGGGGGGCGACAATGAGCAGTTCTTC. This gives the protein CASSWGGGGGDNEQFF. The rearrangement joins TRBV5-4 to TRBJ2-1, with TRBD2 matching 9 bases. CDR1 is SGHNT and CDR2 is YYREEE in the germline V gene (reference sequence). The ends lost 3 bases at V and 5 bases at J; junction bases unmatched: 9. This CDR3 has 16 residues.

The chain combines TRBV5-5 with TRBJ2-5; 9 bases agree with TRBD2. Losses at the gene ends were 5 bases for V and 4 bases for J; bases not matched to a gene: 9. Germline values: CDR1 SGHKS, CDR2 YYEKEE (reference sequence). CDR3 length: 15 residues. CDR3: CASRPRVAGVETQYF. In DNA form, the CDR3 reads TGTGCCAGCAGGCCCCGGGTAGCGGGAGTAGAGACCCAGTACTTC.

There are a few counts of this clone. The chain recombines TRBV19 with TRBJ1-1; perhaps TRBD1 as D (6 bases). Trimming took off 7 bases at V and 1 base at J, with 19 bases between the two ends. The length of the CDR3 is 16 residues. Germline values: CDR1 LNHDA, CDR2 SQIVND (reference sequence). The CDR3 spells CASTSPGRGENTEAFF. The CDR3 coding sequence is TGTGCCAGTACCTCTCCCGGGAGGGGGGAGAACACTGAAGCTTTCTTT.

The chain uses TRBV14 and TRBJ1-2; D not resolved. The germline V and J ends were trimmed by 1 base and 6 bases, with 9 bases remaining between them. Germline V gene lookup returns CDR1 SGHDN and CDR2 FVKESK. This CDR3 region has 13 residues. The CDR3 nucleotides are TGTGCCAGCAGCCAAGGAGGCAGCAATGGCTACACCTTC. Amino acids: CASSQGGSNGYTF.

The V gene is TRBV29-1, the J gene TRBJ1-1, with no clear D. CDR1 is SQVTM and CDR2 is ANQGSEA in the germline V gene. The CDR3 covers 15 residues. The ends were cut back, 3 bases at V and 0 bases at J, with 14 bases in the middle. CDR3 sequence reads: CSVEPERVLNTEAFF. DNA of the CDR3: TGCAGCGTTGAGCCCGAGAGGGTCCTGAACACTGAAGCTTTCTTT.